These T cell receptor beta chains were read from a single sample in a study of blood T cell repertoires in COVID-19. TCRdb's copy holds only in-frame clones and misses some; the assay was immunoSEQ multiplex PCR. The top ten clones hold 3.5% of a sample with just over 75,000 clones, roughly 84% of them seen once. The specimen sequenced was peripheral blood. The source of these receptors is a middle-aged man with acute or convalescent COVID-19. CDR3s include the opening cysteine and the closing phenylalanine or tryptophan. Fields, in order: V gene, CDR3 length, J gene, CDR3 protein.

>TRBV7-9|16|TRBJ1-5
CASSASRDRGNQPQHF
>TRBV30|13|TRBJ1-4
CAWSHGLGEKLFF
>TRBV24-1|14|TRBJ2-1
CATSPPGASNEQFF
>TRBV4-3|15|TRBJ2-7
CASSQDLTVRWEQYF
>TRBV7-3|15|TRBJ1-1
CASSLRQGGNTEAFF
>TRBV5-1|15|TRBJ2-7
CASVPNPGGDYEQYF
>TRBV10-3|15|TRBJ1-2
CAISEPTLVSRGYTF
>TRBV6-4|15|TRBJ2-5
CASRTGTAVRETQYF
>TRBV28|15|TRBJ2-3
CASSLLEVLTDTQYF
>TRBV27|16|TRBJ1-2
CASSSHRQGPQAGYTF
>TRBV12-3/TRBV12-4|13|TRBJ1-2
CASSIQGTYGYTF
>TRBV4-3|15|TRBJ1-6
CASSPEAGYNSPLHF
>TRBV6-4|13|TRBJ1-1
CASSERGNTEAFF
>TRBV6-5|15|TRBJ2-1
CASIGTGSSYNEQFF
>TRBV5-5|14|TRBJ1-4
CASNAGTGDEKLFF
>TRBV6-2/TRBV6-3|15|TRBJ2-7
CASSYSRDKRYEQYF
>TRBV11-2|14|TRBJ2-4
CASSPDASRNIQYF
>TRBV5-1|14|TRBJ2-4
CASSLGEAGNIQYF
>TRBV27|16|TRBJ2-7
CASRVDRQGGIYEQYF
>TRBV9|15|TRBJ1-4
CASSVDRGFKEKLFF
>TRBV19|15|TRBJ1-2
CATTQGPRDNYGYTF
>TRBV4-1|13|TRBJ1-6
CASSQDRYAPLHF
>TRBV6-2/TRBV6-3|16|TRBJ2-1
CASSYGTSSEYNEQFF
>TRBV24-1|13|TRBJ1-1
CATSVTGNTEAFF
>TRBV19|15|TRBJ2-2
CASSGRGSSTGELFF
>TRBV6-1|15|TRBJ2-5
CASSEQGASLETQYF
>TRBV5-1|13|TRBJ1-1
CASSTGTGSEAFF
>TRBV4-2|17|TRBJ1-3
CASSQSSSGTAGNTIYF
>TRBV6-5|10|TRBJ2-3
CASLGDTQYF
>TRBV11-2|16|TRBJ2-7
CASSRLTSGRAYEQYF
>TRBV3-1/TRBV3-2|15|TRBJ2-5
CASSQQTSRRETQYF
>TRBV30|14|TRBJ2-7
CAWSDWIGQGGQYF
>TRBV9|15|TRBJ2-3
CASSVDWDRVNTQYF
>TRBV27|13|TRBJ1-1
CASSVGTASEAFF
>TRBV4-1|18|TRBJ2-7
CASSQVPKGLAGVREQYF
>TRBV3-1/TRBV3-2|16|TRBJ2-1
CASSQGGSHKGNEQFF
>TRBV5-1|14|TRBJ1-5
CASSSSGGNQPQHF
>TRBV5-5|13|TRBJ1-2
CASSFTGEYGYTF
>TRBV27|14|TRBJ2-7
CASSLSGGPYEQYF
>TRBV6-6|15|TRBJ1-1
CASSPRDSRNTEAFF
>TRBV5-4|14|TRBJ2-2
CASTGDQGRGELFF
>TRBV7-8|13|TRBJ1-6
CASSRQGDSPLHF
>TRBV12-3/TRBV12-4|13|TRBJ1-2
CASSLGGAGGYTF